One sample yielded the 29 T cell receptor beta chains listed below, sequenced in a study of spatial heterogeneity in lung cancer. Time point noted: sample taken at primary tumor resection. TCRdb redid the calling of the 5' RACE reads with MiXCR, one entry per CDR3 protein. Of over 50,000 distinct CDR3 sequences in the sample, approximately 6% are singletons; the top ten hold approximately 14%. This sample comprised PBMCs, obtained at surgery. These receptors all come from a female donor with early-stage non-small cell lung cancer.

V and J are TRBV9 and TRBJ2-3; D unresolved. Between the trimmed V and J ends, which lost 6 bases and 0 bases, there was a span of 14 bases. Germline CDR1 is SGDLS and CDR2 is YYNGEE. The CDR3 contains 15 residues. The CDR3 nucleotides read TGTGCCAGCACTACGGACGCAGCTAGCACAGATACGCAGTATTTT. Amino acid sequence: CASTTDAASTDTQYF.

This clonotype was found many times. The J gene is TRBJ2-2, the V gene TRBV24-1, with TRBD2 as a possible D gene (6 bases). The V end lost 7 bases, the J end lost 0 bases, and 11 bases lay between the germline ends. The CDR3 contains 15 residues. CDR1 is KGHDR and CDR2 is SFDVKD in the germline V gene. CDR3 DNA sequence: TGTGCCACCAGGCAGGGCGGGGCGAACACCGGGGAGCTGTTTTTT. Translating gives CATRQGGANTGELFF.

This clonotype was counted a few times. The chain employs TRBV20-1 and TRBJ2-3, with D maybe TRBD2 (7 bases). Germline V gives CDR1 DFQATT, CDR2 SNEGSKA (reference sequence). Trimming removed 5 bases from V and 4 bases from J, with 19 bases in between. This CDR3 has 15 amino acids. This CDR3 reads CSALGRGGPADTQYF. Written as DNA, the CDR3 is TGCAGTGCTCTGGGAAGGGGGGGGCCGGCAGATACGCAGTATTTT.

This clonotype was observed a handful of times. The chain carries TRBV20-1 and TRBJ2-2; 7 nucleotides line up with TRBD2. Germline V CDR1 and CDR2: DFQATT, SNEGSKA (reference sequence). The CDR3 is made up of 16 amino acids. With V trimmed by 2 bases and J by 0 bases, 6 bases remained unmatched. The CDR3 loop is CSARRYGGTNTGELFF. In nucleotides, the CDR3 is TGCAGTGCTAGACGTTACGGGGGGACGAACACCGGGGAGCTGTTTTTT.

This clonotype was found many times. The V gene is TRBV2, the J gene TRBJ1-1; D is perhaps TRBD1 (5 bases). CDR1 is SNHLY, CDR2 FYNNEI, per germline. This CDR3 comprises 12 residues. Deletions cut 4 bases from V and 11 bases from J, with 14 bases between. DNA for the CDR3: TGTGCCAGCAGTGGGGCAGATAGGGGCGCTTTCTTT. Translating gives CASSGADRGAFF.

This clonotype has a count of ten or more. The gene calls are TRBV5-6 and TRBJ2-2, with 8 bases matching TRBD1. Looked up from germline, CDR1 is SGHDT and CDR2 is YYEEEE. The J segment lost 6 bases and the V segment lost 4 bases, leaving 11 bases of the junction unmatched. The CDR3 spans 16 residues. Here the CDR3 reads CASSPRGQAVAGELFF. CDR3 nucleotide sequence: TGTGCCAGCAGCCCGAGGGGACAGGCGGTCGCCGGGGAGCTGTTTTTT.

This clonotype was picked up many times. J is TRBJ1-2 and V is TRBV9; D gene uncertain. The CDR3 is made up of 15 amino acids. Germline assignment: CDR1 SGDLS and CDR2 YYNGEE. Trimming took off 0 bases at V and 6 bases at J, with 15 bases between the two ends. As DNA, the CDR3 is TGTGCCAGCAGCGTAGAGAGCGTCCACTCTGATGGCTACACCTTC. Translation gives CASSVESVHSDGYTF.

This clonotype was seen repeatedly, ten times or more. The DNA for the CDR3 is TGCAGTGCGCCTCAGGGGGGAGCGGTCAATCAGCCCCAGCATTTT. Residues: CSAPQGGAVNQPQHF. V usage is TRBV20-1 and J usage is TRBJ1-5; 7 bases fit TRBD1. The junction had 11 bases not matched to a gene; V was cut back by 6 bases and J by 3 bases. The CDR3 runs 15 residues. Per germline, CDR1 DFQATT and CDR2 SNEGSKA (reference sequence).

This clonotype has at least ten counts. The chain links TRBV24-1 to TRBJ1-5, with D possibly matching TRBD1 (5 bases). CDR1 and CDR2 (germline): KGHDR, SFDVKD. This CDR3 has 13 amino acids. Deletions cut 7 bases from V and 5 bases from J, with 11 bases between. Written as DNA, the CDR3 is TGTGCCACCAGCGCCGACAGCTATCAGCCCCAGCATTTT. This gives the protein CATSADSYQPQHF.

This clonotype was counted at least ten times. The rearrangement links TRBV10-3 to TRBJ2-5; D may be TRBD1 or TRBD2 (5 bases each). V lost 6 bases and J lost 1, with 6 bases in between. Looked up from germline, CDR1 is ENHRY and CDR2 is SYGVKD. The CDR3 sequence is 12 residues long. The CDR3 protein is CAIRGTQETQYF. In nucleotides, the CDR3 is TGTGCCATCAGGGGGACCCAAGAGACCCAGTACTTC.

This clonotype has a count of ten or more. The chain links TRBV7-2 to TRBJ1-2; no definite D call. Trimming removed 2 bases at V and 0 bases at J, with 13 bases between. The CDR3 has 16 amino acids. Germline V gene data show CDR1 as SGHTA and CDR2 as FQGNSA. The DNA of the CDR3 is TGTGCCAGCAGCTTAAATCGGCGGGTAGCTAACTATGGCTACACCTTC. It encodes CASSLNRRVANYGYTF. The variable domain in full, completed from reference TRBV7-2 and TRBJ1-2, reads GAGVSQSPSNKVTEKGKDVELRCDPISGHTALYWYRQSLGQGLEFLIYFQGNSAPDKSGLPSDRFSAERTGGSVSTLTIQRTQQEDSAVYLCASSLNRRVANYGYTFGSGTRLTVV.

This clonotype showed up just a few times. The chain recombines TRBV28 with TRBJ2-5; tentative D call: TRBD2 (6 bases). The CDR3 contains 15 residues. Trimming pared 5 bases from V and 5 bases from J, leaving 18 bases between. Germline loops: CDR1 MDHEN, CDR2 SYDVKM. CDR3 sequence (DNA): TGTGCCAGCAGTCCCGAACTAGCCTCGGGGGAGACCCAGTACTTC. Encoded protein: CASSPELASGETQYF.

The sample holds many counts of this clonotype. The chain combines TRBV20-1 with TRBJ1-1; D gene ambiguous. There are 12 residues in the CDR3. Trimming stripped 6 bases from V and 11 bases from J, with 19 bases between. Germline CDR1 DFQATT, CDR2 SNEGSKA (reference sequence). The CDR3 DNA reads as TGCAGTGCCCCCGATGGAGGTCGAGGGGCTTTCTTT. This encodes CSAPDGGRGAFF.

This clonotype was seen many times. The chain combines TRBV7-2 with TRBJ2-5; D uncertain. V gave up 1 base and J gave up 4 bases, with 13 bases separating them. This CDR3 has 15 residues. Germline-derived CDR1 and CDR2 are SGHTA and FQGNSA. The CDR3 sequence is CASSLGRGRRETQYF. CDR3 nucleotides: TGTGCCAGCAGCTTAGGTAGAGGCCGCCGAGAGACCCAGTACTTC.

This clonotype has a count of ten or more. The V call is TRBV27, the J call TRBJ2-1; 7 bases line up with TRBD1. The CDR3 extends over 15 amino acids. CDR1 and CDR2 (germline): MNHEY, SMNVEV (reference sequence). J gave up 0 bases and V 4 bases, and 3 bases lay outside the gene matches. This CDR3 reads CASSSTGSSYNEQFF. Here the CDR3 DNA reads TGTGCCAGCAGTTCGACAGGGAGCTCCTACAATGAGCAGTTCTTC.

The V gene is TRBV27, the J gene TRBJ1-1; TRBD1 matches at 7 bases. With V trimmed by 2 bases and J by 6 bases, 6 bases remained unmatched. The germline gives CDR1 MNHEY, CDR2 SMNVEV (reference sequence). This CDR3 has 14 residues. The CDR3 reads CASSLHDRVAEAFF. The CDR3 region has the DNA TGTGCCAGCAGTTTACACGACAGGGTGGCTGAAGCTTTCTTT.

In its sample, this clonotype was seen many times. CDR3 in DNA: TGTGCCAGCGGACAGTCCTACGAGCAGTACTTC. Protein sequence: CASGQSYEQYF. This chain uses TRBV27 with TRBJ2-7; tentative D call: TRBD1 (6 bases). V was trimmed by 8 bases and J by 1 base, leaving 6 bases between them. CDR3 size: 11 residues. The V gene's germline CDR1 is MNHEY and CDR2 SMNVEV (reference sequence).

This clonotype was detected many times. The rearrangement joins TRBV4-2 to TRBJ1-5, with a weak D call TRBD1 (5 bases). Germline assignment: CDR1 LGHNA and CDR2 YNFKEQ. Trimming cost V 2 bases and J 1 base, with 6 bases left between them. The CDR3 extends over 14 amino acids. Here the CDR3 DNA reads TGTGCCAGCAGCCAACAGGGAAGCAATCAGCCCCAGCATTTT. Its translation: CASSQQGSNQPQHF.

This clonotype was seen ten or more times. The V call is TRBV21-1, the J call TRBJ2-3; no check of the table's D call, TRBD2, against the DNA was made. TRBV21-1 is a listed pseudogene. The CDR3 is made up of 16 amino acids. The CDR3 here is CASSGDSLAVTDTQYF. CDR3 DNA sequence: TGTGCCAGCAGCGGTGATTCTCTAGCGGTCACAGATACGCAGTATTTT.

At least ten counts were recorded for this clonotype. The J gene is TRBJ1-2, the V gene TRBV24-1; D is perhaps TRBD1 (5 bases). The germline gives CDR1 KGHDR, CDR2 SFDVKD. Trimming stripped 4 bases from V and 7 bases from J, with 18 bases between. The CDR3 contains 15 residues. CDR3 DNA: TGTGCCACCAGTGAGAACCGGGGCGATCCTTTTGGCTACACCTTC. Translation: CATSENRGDPFGYTF.

In its sample, this clonotype was seen many times. This rearrangement joins TRBV6-5 to TRBJ1-1; 8 nucleotides line up with TRBD1. This CDR3 is 15 amino acids long. With V trimmed by 4 bases and J by 1 base, 5 bases remained unmatched. Germline values: CDR1 MNHEY, CDR2 SVGAGI. The CDR3 loop is CASSWTGPPNTEAFF. The DNA of the CDR3 is TGTGCCAGCAGTTGGACAGGGCCCCCGAACACTGAAGCTTTCTTT.

V and J are TRBV20-1 and TRBJ1-1, with D perhaps matching TRBD1 (5 bases). The V and J ends lost 3 bases and 2 bases respectively, with 10 bases between them. Germline CDR1 reads DFQATT; CDR2 reads SNEGSKA (reference sequence). The CDR3 loop spans 13 amino acids. CDR3 in amino acids: CSASGGGNTEAFF. CDR3 DNA: TGCAGTGCTAGTGGGGGGGGTAACACTGAAGCTTTCTTT.

This clonotype was seen ten or more times. The chain uses TRBV5-6 and TRBJ2-4; TRBD1 is a possible D gene (6 bases). CDR3 length: 14 residues. Trimming took off 3 bases at V and 5 bases at J, with 12 bases between the two ends. Germline V gene lookup returns CDR1 SGHDT and CDR2 YYEEEE. In DNA, the CDR3 is TGTGCCAGCAGCTATCAGGGGTCCCAAAACATTCAGTACTTC. Residues: CASSYQGSQNIQYF.

This clonotype was seen ten or more times. The V and J genes are TRBV5-4 and TRBJ2-7, with TRBD1 matching over 7 bases. This CDR3 contains 13 residues. Per the germline V gene, CDR1 is SGHNT and CDR2 is YYREEE (reference sequence). The V gene end was trimmed by 4 bases and the J gene end by 4 bases; junction bases not matched to a gene: 5. The CDR3 DNA sequence: TGTGCCAGCAGCACAACAGGGGATTACGAGCAGTACTTC. This codes for CASSTTGDYEQYF.

The chain employs TRBV6-6 and TRBJ2-2; D is unresolved. The V end lost 8 bases, the J end lost 1 base, and 8 bases lay between the germline ends. The germline CDR1 and CDR2 sequences are MNHNY and SVGAGI (reference sequence). The CDR3 totals 13 residues. The CDR3 DNA sequence: TGTGCCAGCGGGGATGGGAACACCGGGGAGCTGTTTTTT. Residues: CASGDGNTGELFF.

This clonotype was observed a handful of times. The V gene is TRBV3-1, the J gene TRBJ1-4, with no clear D. CDR1 is LGHDT, CDR2 YNNKEL, per germline (reference sequence). This CDR3 contains 14 residues. V dropped 4 bases and J dropped 0 bases, with 6 bases sitting between them. The CDR3 region is CASSPSATNEKLFF. CDR3 DNA sequence: TGTGCCAGCAGCCCCTCGGCAACTAATGAAAAACTGTTTTTT.

The J gene is TRBJ2-2, the V gene TRBV7-8, with D possibly called TRBD1 or TRBD2 (5 bases each). CDR1 and CDR2 from the germline V gene are SGHVS and FQNEAQ. The CDR3 length is 14 residues. Trimming removed 2 bases from V and 3 bases from J, with 7 bases in between. Here the CDR3 DNA reads TGTGCCAGCAGCTTACGGGACCACACCGGGGAGCTGTTTTTT. Amino acids: CASSLRDHTGELFF.

This clonotype turned up a few times. The rearrangement links TRBV6-5 to TRBJ1-1; D is possibly TRBD1 (6 bases). V was trimmed by 7 bases and J by 5 bases, leaving 11 bases between them. The CDR3 has 12 amino acids. Per germline, CDR1 MNHEY and CDR2 SVGAGI. The CDR3 DNA is TGTGCCAGCATACAGGGAGGGACTGAAGCTTTCTTT. Translation: CASIQGGTEAFF.

This clonotype came up many times. The rearrangement uses TRBV11-2 and TRBJ2-1; possible D gene TRBD1, 5 bases. Trimming took off 4 bases at V and 8 bases at J, with 12 bases between the two ends. The CDR3 totals 13 residues. CDR1 SGHAT and CDR2 FQNNGV come from the germline V gene. The CDR3 DNA sequence: TGTGCCAGCAGCTCTGGGGCTAATCATGAGCAGTTCTTC. Protein sequence: CASSSGANHEQFF.